A selection of T cell receptor beta chains follows, all from one sample in a study of cytotoxic CD8 clonotypes in ibrutinib-treated CLL. TCRdb's table, derived via immunoSEQ multiplex PCR, lists solely in-frame clones and lacks some. There are 200,000 to 250,000 clones in the sample; around 70% occur only once, and 5.9% lies in the top ten. The sequenced sample was PBMCs, obtained after 12 months of ibrutinib treatment. These receptors came from a human donor with chronic lymphocytic leukemia. Each CDR3 is given with its conserved first and last residue. The D gene is left open where the match is weak. Clone size is not always given. Where it is, it says once, few, many or a class for expanded clones.

TRBV6-1	NA	TRBJ2-1	NA	TGTGCCAGCAGTGAATTTTTCGGAGGGGCGATGGTGAAGCAGTTCTTC	CASSEFFGGAMVKQFF
TRBV30	NA	TRBJ1-4	NA	TGTGCCTGGAGTGTGGGGACCGCTGCAACTAATGAAAAACTGTTTTTT	CAWSVGTAATNEKLFF
TRBV7-3	NA	TRBJ2-2	few	TGTGCCAGCACCAAAGGAGGACGTCCGAACACCGGGGAGCTGTTTTTT	CASTKGGRPNTGELFF
TRBV6-5	NA	TRBJ1-1	NA	TGTGCCAGCAGTTTCTCACCAACAGAGACTGAAGCTTTCTTT	CASSFSPTETEAFF
TRBV2	NA	TRBJ1-5	NA	TGTGCCAGCAGTGTTGAACAGACCAATCAGCCCCAGCATTTT	CASSVEQTNQPQHF
TRBV18	NA	TRBJ2-1	NA	TGTGCCAGCTCACCACAATCCACCGAGGTAGGTGAGCAGTTCTTC	CASSPQSTEVGEQFF
TRBV27	NA	TRBJ1-2	NA	TGTGCCAGCAGTGGCTGGGGGCGCGTAAATGGCTACACCTTC	CASSGWGRVNGYTF
TRBV2	TRBD2	TRBJ2-5	NA	TGTGCCAGCAGTGAGGGACTAGCGGGAAAACAAGAGACCCAGTACTTC	CASSEGLAGKQETQYF
TRBV19	NA	TRBJ1-5	NA	TGTGCCAGTAAAAATAGCAATCAGCCCCAGCATTTT	CASKNSNQPQHF
TRBV5-1	NA	TRBJ2-1	once	TGCGCCAGCAGCCTTTTGGGCAGGGGAGATGAGCAGTTCTTC	CASSLLGRGDEQFF
TRBV7-3	TRBD1	TRBJ2-3	NA	TGTGCCAGCAGCCCTAAGGGAGAGGGGGCCGTCACAGATACGCAGTATTTT	CASSPKGEGAVTDTQYF
TRBV5-4	TRBD2	TRBJ2-3	NA	TGTGCCAGCAGCTCCCCAGCGGGAGGAACAGATACGCAGTATTTT	CASSSPAGGTDTQYF
TRBV7-3	NA	TRBJ2-1	NA	TGTGCCAGCAGCCCGAGACTCTCCACTGAGGGATACAATGAGCAGTTCTTC	CASSPRLSTEGYNEQFF
TRBV19	NA	TRBJ1-5	NA	TGTGCCAGTAGTAGACGAGAGACCCAGATCCGGCCCCAGCATTTT	CASSRRETQIRPQHF
TRBV4-3	TRBD2	TRBJ2-7	NA	TGCGCCAGCAGCCAAGATCCCCCCCTAGCGGGGGCCTCCTACGAGCAGTACTTC	CASSQDPPLAGASYEQYF
TRBV7-2	NA	TRBJ2-3	NA	TGTGCCAGCAGCTTATTTTGGGGTGAGACTTCGGATACGCAGTATTTT	CASSLFWGETSDTQYF
TRBV5-1	NA	TRBJ2-1	NA	TGCGCCAGCAGCCTCGAGAAGGCACTGAATGAGCAGTTCTTC	CASSLEKALNEQFF
TRBV4-2	TRBD1	TRBJ1-4	NA	TGTGCCAGCAGCCAATCCCAGGGGGCTAATGAAAAACTGTTTTTT	CASSQSQGANEKLFF
TRBV27	TRBD1	TRBJ1-2	NA	TGTGCCAGCAGTTTCGACAGGGTGGATAGGGGCTACACCTTC	CASSFDRVDRGYTF
TRBV7-9	NA	TRBJ2-7	once	TGTGCCAGCAGTACCTACAGGGACGAGCAGTACTTC	CASSTYRDEQYF
TRBV13	TRBD1	TRBJ2-7	NA	TGTGCCAGCAGCCCTGGACAGGGACCTCAATACGAGCAGTACTTC	CASSPGQGPQYEQYF
TRBV27	TRBD2	TRBJ2-7	NA	TGTGCCAGCAGTTTCCTAGCGGGGGACTCCTACGAGCAGTACTTC	CASSFLAGDSYEQYF
TRBV6-1	NA	TRBJ2-7	NA	TGTGCCAGCAGTGGTTCGCAGGGCTGGGACGAGCAGTACTTC	CASSGSQGWDEQYF
TRBV19	NA	TRBJ1-5	NA	TGTGCCAGTAGTACCCCTCACGGACGGGGAAAGGGTGGCAATCAGCCCCAGCATTTT	CASSTPHGRGKGGNQPQHF
TRBV11-2	NA	TRBJ1-1	NA	TGTGCCAGCAGCTTAGATTCGGGCTCCACTGAAGCTTTCTTT	CASSLDSGSTEAFF
TRBV30	NA	TRBJ2-5	NA	TGTGCCTGGAGTGTACACGGGCTCAAAGAGACCCAGTACTTC	CAWSVHGLKETQYF
TRBV5-4	TRBD2	TRBJ2-7	NA	TGTGCCAGCAGCTTGACTAGCGGGAGGGGCCACGAGCAGTACTTC	CASSLTSGRGHEQYF
TRBV29-1	NA	TRBJ2-1	NA	TGCAGCGTTGCCGGGATCAGTGCCTACAATGAGCAGTTCTTC	CSVAGISAYNEQFF
TRBV7-2	NA	TRBJ1-2	NA	TGTGCCAGCAGCTTCGCCGGACAGATCAGGCAGGGCTACACCTTC	CASSFAGQIRQGYTF
TRBV7-9	TRBD2	TRBJ2-2	few	TGTGCCAGCAGCCCCCCCTGGCGGGAGAACCCCCACGGGGAGCTGTTTTTT	CASSPPWRENPHGELFF
TRBV5-5	NA	TRBJ2-3	NA	TGTGCCAGCAGGTTCAGGGGCCACACAGATACGCAGTATTTT	CASRFRGHTDTQYF
TRBV7-3	NA	TRBJ1-1	few	TGTGCCAGCAGCTCGATGGGAGGGGAGGCTTTCTTT	CASSSMGGEAFF
TRBV25-1	TRBD1	TRBJ1-2	NA	TGTGCCAGCAGTCGAAGACAGGGGGCGGAAGGCTACACCTTC	CASSRRQGAEGYTF
TRBV19	NA	TRBJ1-5	NA	TGTGCCAGTAGTTCCGAAACAACTCAGACCTCCTATAGCAATCAGCCCCAGCATTTT	CASSSETTQTSYSNQPQHF
TRBV6-5	TRBD1	TRBJ1-1	NA	TGTGCCAGCAGTTACTCGAAACAGGGGATCACTGAAGCTTTCTTT	CASSYSKQGITEAFF
TRBV5-6	NA	TRBJ2-1	NA	TGTGCCAGCAGGGGGGATCTAGGAGCTTACAATGAGCAGTTCTTC	CASRGDLGAYNEQFF
TRBV15	TRBD1	TRBJ1-2	NA	TGTGCCACCAGCAGAGCAGGGGGCCTCTATGGCTACACCTTC	CATSRAGGLYGYTF
TRBV27	NA	TRBJ1-5	few	TGTGCCAGCAGTTTATCGAATAGCAATCAGCCCCAGCATTTT	CASSLSNSNQPQHF
TRBV30	NA	TRBJ1-5	few	TGTGCCTGGAGCGCCCCGTCTCAGCCCCAGCATTTT	CAWSAPSQPQHF
TRBV5-1	TRBD2	TRBJ2-1	few	TGCGCCAGCAGCTTGGTGGCGGGAGGGGATGAGCAGTTCTTC	CASSLVAGGDEQFF
TRBV18	NA	TRBJ1-5	NA	TGTGCCAGCTCACTTACAGGGTCTAGCAATCAGCCCCAGCATTTT	CASSLTGSSNQPQHF
TRBV23-1	NA	TRBJ2-2	NA	TGCGCCAGCAGTCACCTGGTGAGGTCCGCGAACACCGGGGAGCTGTTTTTT	CASSHLVRSANTGELFF
TRBV30	NA	TRBJ1-5	NA	TGTGCCTGGAGGGCTCCCCCCTCCCGTTGGAGGGGAAATAATAGCAATCAGCCCCAGCATTTT	CAWRAPPSRWRGNNSNQPQHF
TRBV29-1	NA	TRBJ2-3	NA	TGCAGTCTGGAGCGGACGACTAGCACAGATACGCAGTATTTT	CSLERTTSTDTQYF
TRBV19	TRBD1	TRBJ2-6	NA	TGTGCCAGTAGCGGACAGGGGGTCTCTGGGGCCAACGTCCTGACTTTC	CASSGQGVSGANVLTF
TRBV19	TRBD2	TRBJ2-2	NA	TGTGCCAGTAGTCATAAAGCGGGGGGGCGGCACACCGGGGAGCTGTTTTTT	CASSHKAGGRHTGELFF
TRBV7-8	NA	TRBJ1-2	few	TGTGCCAGCAGCCCAGCTGGATCGGGGTATGGCTACACCTTC	CASSPAGSGYGYTF
TRBV29-1	NA	TRBJ1-2	few	TGCAGCTTCTCGGTCGGGGATGGCTACACCTTC	CSFSVGDGYTF
TRBV19	NA	TRBJ1-2	NA	TGTGCCAGCTCTCCGGGGGCGCTACCTAACTATGGCTACACCTTC	CASSPGALPNYGYTF
TRBV30	NA	TRBJ2-5	NA	TGTGCCTGGATTCCGGGCCAAGAGACCCAGTACTTC	CAWIPGQETQYF
TRBV29-1	TRBD1	TRBJ2-5	NA	TGCAGCGTCCTAGGGGGCAGGTGGGAGACCCAGTACTTC	CSVLGGRWETQYF
TRBV11-2	NA	TRBJ1-2	NA	TGTGCCAGCAGCACCGCAGGGGTCTACGAAGGCTACACCTTC	CASSTAGVYEGYTF
TRBV11-3	TRBD2	TRBJ2-2	NA	TGTGCCAGCAGCTTAGGAGGCCTAGCGGGAGCAGGGGAGCTGTTTTTT	CASSLGGLAGAGELFF
TRBV18	TRBD1	TRBJ1-4	NA	TGTGCCAGCTCCCTGGGACAGGGTAATGAAAAACTGTTTTTT	CASSLGQGNEKLFF
TRBV7-6	TRBD2	TRBJ2-7	NA	TGTGCCAGCAGCTTAGTCTCCGGACTAGCGGGAAGTGACGAGCAGTACTTC	CASSLVSGLAGSDEQYF
TRBV18	TRBD2	TRBJ2-5	NA	TGTGCCAGCTCCCGTCTAGCGGGGGCTCGGGAGACCCAGTACTTC	CASSRLAGARETQYF
TRBV4-2	TRBD1	TRBJ1-1	NA	TGTGCCAGCGAGGGGGCTTCGTACACTGAAGCTTTCTTT	CASEGASYTEAFF
TRBV11-2	NA	TRBJ2-7	NA	TGTGCCAGCAGCTTAGGGTTCGTAGGTCCCTACGAGCAGTACTTC	CASSLGFVGPYEQYF
TRBV19	NA	TRBJ1-5	NA	TGTGCCAGTAGTCCCCTCAGCAGGGTGAATAGCAATCAGCCCCAGCATTTT	CASSPLSRVNSNQPQHF
TRBV9	TRBD1	TRBJ2-2	NA	TGTGCCAGCAGTGGAGACAGGGCCCAGATCGGGGAGCTGTTTTTT	CASSGDRAQIGELFF